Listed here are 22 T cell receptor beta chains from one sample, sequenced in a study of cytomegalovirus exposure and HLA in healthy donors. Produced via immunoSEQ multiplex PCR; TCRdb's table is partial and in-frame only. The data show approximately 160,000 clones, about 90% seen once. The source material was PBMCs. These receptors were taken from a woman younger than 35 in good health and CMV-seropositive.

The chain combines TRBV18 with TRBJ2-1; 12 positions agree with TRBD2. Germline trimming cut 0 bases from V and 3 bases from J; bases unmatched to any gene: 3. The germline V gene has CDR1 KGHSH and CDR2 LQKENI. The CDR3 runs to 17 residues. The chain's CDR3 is CASSPPKLAGGYNEQFF. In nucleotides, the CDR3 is TGTGCCAGCTCACCACCGAAACTAGCGGGGGGCTACAATGAGCAGTTCTTC.

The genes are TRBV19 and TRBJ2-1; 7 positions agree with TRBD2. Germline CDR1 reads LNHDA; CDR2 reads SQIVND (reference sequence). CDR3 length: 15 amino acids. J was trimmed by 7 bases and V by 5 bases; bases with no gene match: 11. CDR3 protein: CASSQGRGGRNEQFF. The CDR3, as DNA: TGTGCCAGTAGTCAGGGTCGGGGAGGGAGAAATGAGCAGTTCTTC.

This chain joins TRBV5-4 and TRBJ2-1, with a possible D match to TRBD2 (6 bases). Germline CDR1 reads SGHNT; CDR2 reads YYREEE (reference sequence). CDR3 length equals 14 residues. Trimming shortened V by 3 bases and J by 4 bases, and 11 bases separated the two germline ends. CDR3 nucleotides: TGTGCCAGCAGCTGGGACTGGACATACAATGAGCAGTTCTTC. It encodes CASSWDWTYNEQFF.

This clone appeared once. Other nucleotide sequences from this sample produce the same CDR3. Here the CDR3 DNA reads TGCAGCGTTGGACAGGCCTACGAGCAGTACTTC. Encoded protein: CSVGQAYEQYF. The chain combines TRBV29-1 with TRBJ2-7; the D gene is possibly TRBD1 (6 bases). Trimming stripped 4 bases from V and 2 bases from J, with 6 bases between. CDR1 SQVTM and CDR2 ANQGSEA come from the germline V gene. The CDR3 length is 11 residues.

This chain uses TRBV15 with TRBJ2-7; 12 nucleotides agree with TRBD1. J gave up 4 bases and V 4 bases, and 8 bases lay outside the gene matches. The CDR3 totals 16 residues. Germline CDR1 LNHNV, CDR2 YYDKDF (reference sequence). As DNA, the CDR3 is TGTGCCACCAGCAACCGGGGACAGGGGGCCCCATACGAGCAGTACTTC. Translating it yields CATSNRGQGAPYEQYF.

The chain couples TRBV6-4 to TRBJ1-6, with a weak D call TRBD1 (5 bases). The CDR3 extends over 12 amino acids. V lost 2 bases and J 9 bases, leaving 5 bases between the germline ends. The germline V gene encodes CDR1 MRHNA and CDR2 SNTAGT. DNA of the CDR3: TGTGCCAGCAGTGACAGGGGTTCACCCCTCCACTTT. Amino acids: CASSDRGSPLHF.

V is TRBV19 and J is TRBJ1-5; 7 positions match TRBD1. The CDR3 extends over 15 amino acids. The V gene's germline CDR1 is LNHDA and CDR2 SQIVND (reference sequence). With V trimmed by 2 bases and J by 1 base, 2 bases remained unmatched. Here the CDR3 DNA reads TGTGCCAGTAGTATAAGCAGGGGGAGCAATCAGCCCCAGCATTTT. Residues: CASSISRGSNQPQHF.

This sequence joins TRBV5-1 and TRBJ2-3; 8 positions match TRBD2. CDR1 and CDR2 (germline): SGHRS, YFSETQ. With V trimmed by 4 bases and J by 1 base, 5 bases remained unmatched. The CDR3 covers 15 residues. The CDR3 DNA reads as TGCGCCAGCAGCCGGTTTAGCGGGGGCACAGATACGCAGTATTTT. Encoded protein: CASSRFSGGTDTQYF.

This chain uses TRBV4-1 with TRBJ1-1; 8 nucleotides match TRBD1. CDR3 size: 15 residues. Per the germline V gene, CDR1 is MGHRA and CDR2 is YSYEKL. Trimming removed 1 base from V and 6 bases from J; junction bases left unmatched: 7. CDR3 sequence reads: CASSQVRTGRAEAFF. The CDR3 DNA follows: TGCGCCAGCAGCCAAGTTAGGACAGGGAGAGCTGAAGCTTTCTTT.

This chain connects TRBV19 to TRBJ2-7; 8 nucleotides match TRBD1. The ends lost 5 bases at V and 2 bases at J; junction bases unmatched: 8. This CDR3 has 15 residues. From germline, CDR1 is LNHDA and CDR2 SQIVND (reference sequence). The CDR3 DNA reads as TGTGCCAGTAGTCCGAGGGACAGGAAGGCCTACGAGCAGTACTTC. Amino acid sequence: CASSPRDRKAYEQYF.

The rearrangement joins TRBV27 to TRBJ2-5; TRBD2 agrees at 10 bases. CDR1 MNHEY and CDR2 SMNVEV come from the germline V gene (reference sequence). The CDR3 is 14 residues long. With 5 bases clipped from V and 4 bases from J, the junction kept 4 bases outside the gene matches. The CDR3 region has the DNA TGTGCCAGCAGTCCAGGACTAGCGGCAGAGACCCAGTACTTC. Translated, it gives CASSPGLAAETQYF.

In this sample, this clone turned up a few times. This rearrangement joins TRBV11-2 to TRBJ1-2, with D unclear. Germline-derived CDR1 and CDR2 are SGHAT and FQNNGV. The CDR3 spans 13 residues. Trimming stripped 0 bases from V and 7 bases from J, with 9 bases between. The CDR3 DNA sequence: TGTGCCAGCAGCTTAGATGGGGAGGGTGGCTACACCTTC. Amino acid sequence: CASSLDGEGGYTF.

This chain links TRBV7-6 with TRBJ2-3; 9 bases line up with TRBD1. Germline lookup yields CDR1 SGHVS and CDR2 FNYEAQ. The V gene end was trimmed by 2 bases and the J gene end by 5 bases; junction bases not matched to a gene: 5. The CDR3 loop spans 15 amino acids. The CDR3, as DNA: TGTGCCAGCAGCTTACGGGCGGGACAGGGAGATACGCAGTATTTT. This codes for CASSLRAGQGDTQYF.

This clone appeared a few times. The CDR3 nucleotides are TGCGCCAGCAGCTTACCGGGACAGGGTGGAGGTGGGCAGTACTTC. It specifies CASSLPGQGGGGQYF. The V gene is TRBV5-1, the J gene TRBJ2-7; 9 bases are shared with TRBD1. Germline CDR1 and CDR2: SGHRS and YFSETQ. The CDR3 contains 15 residues. The J segment lost 9 bases and the V segment lost 2 bases, leaving 12 bases of the junction unmatched.

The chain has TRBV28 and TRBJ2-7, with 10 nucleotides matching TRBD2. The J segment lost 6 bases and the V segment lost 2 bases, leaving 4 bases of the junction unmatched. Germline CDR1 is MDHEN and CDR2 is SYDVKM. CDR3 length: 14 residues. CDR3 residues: CASSLEREGPEQYF. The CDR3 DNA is TGTGCCAGCAGTTTAGAGCGGGAGGGTCCCGAGCAGTACTTC.

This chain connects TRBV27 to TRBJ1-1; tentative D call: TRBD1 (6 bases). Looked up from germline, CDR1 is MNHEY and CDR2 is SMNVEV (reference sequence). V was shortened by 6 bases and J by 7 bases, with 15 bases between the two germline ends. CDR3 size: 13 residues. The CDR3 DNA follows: TGTGCCAGCAGGACCTCGACAGGTTTTGAAGCTTTCTTT. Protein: CASRTSTGFEAFF.

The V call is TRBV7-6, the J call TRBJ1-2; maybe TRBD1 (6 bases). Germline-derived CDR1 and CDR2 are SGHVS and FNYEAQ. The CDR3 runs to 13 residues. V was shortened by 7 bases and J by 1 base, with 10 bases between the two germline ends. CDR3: CASTPGVNYGYTF. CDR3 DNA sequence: TGTGCCAGCACCCCAGGGGTTAACTATGGCTACACCTTC. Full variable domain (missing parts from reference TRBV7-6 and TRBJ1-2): GAGVSQSPRYKVTKRGQDVALRCDPISGHVSLYWYRQALGQGPEFLTYFNYEAQQDKSGLPNDRFSAERPEGSISTLTIQRTEQRDSAMYRCASTPGVNYGYTFGSGTRLTVV.

The CDR3 DNA is TGCGCCAGCAGCTTGGAGGCTAGCGGGAAGGTGTACTATGAGCAGTTCTTC. It codes for CASSLEASGKVYYEQFF. This chain uses TRBV5-1 with TRBJ2-1; 9 bases agree with TRBD2. V was pared by 0 bases and J by 8 bases, with 12 bases of the junction left unmatched. The length of the CDR3 is 17 residues. From germline, CDR1 is SGHRS and CDR2 YFSETQ.

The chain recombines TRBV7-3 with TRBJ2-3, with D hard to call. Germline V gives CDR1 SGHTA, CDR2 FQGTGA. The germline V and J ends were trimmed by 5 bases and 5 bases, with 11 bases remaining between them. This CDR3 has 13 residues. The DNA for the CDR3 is TGTGCCAGCAGCCCCCCCAACAGAGATACGCAGTATTTT. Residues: CASSPPNRDTQYF.

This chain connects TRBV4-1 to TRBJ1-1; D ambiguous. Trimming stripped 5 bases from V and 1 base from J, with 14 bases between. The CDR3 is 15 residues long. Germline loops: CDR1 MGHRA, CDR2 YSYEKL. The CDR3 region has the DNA TGCGCCAGCAGCGGTGCCCGAGAGGGGAACACTGAAGCTTTCTTT. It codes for CASSGAREGNTEAFF.

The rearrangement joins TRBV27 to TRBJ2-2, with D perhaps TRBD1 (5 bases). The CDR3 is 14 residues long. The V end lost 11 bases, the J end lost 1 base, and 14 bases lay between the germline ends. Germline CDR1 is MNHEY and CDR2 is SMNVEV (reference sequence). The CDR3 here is CAGPLGQNTGELFF. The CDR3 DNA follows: TGTGCCGGCCCCCTAGGACAGAACACCGGGGAGCTGTTTTTT.

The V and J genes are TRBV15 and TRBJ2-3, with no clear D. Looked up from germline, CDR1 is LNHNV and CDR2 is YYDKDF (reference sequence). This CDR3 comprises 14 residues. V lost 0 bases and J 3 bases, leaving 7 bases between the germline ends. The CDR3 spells CATSRDLATDTQYF. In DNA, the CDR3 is TGTGCCACCAGCAGAGATCTCGCGACAGATACGCAGTATTTT.